This T cell receptor (beta chain) was identified during a study of T cell responses to AZD1222 COVID-19 vaccine. Study in general: It was second doses at about 4 or about 12 weeks that were pooled.

Study-wide points: Repertoire sampling was restricted to post-peak T cell response timepoints. Spike-specific TCR breadth and depth rose after two AZD1222 doses. CD4 TCRs associated with vaccination spanned spike, dominating at 160-218 and 743-854.

Comments on this clone: Its antigen is undetermined.

The CDR3 is made up of 16 amino acids. V was clipped by 2 bases and J by 2 bases, with 13 bases between them. The germline CDR1 and CDR2 sequences are MDHEN and SYDVKM. Repertoires were generated with immunoSEQ multiplex PCR, while TCRdb's copy carries only in-frame clones and drops some. This table has about 110,000 clones, roughly 90% appearing once. Sequencing was performed on peripheral blood, taken on day 0 of AZD1222 vaccination. The chain links TRBV28 to TRBJ1-5; D possibly corresponds to TRBD1 (6 bases). The sequence derives from an adult in good health. CDR3 bases: TGTGCCAGCAGTTTAGAGGGGGTGTATCGCAATCAGCCCCAGCATTTT. Its protein product is CASSLEGVYRNQPQHF. Filled out from reference TRBV28 and TRBJ1-5, the complete variable domain reads DVKVTQSSRYLVKRTGEKVFLECVQDMDHENMFWYRQDPGLGLRLIYFSYDVKMKEKGDIPEGYSVSREKKERFSLILESASTNQTSMYLCASSLEGVYRNQPQHFGDGTRLSIL.